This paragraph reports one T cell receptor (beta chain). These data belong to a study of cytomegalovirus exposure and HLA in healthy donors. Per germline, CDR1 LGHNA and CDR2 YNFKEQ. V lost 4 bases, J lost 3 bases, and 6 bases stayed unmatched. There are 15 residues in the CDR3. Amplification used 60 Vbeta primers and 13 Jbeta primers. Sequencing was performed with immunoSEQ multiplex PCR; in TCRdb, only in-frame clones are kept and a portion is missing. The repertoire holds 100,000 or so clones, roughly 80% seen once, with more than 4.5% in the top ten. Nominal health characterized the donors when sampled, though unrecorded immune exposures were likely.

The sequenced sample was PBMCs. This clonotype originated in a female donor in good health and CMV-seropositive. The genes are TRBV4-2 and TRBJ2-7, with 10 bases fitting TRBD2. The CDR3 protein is CASSPSLAGVYEQYF. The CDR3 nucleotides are TGTGCCAGCAGCCCCAGCCTAGCGGGGGTCTACGAGCAGTACTTC.